The rows below give T cell receptor beta chains drawn from one sample of a study of T cell responses to AZD1222 COVID-19 vaccine. TCRdb's copy holds only in-frame clones and misses some; the assay was immunoSEQ multiplex PCR. The data contain approximately 100,000 clones, over 75% of them singletons. The sequenced sample was peripheral blood, obtained 28 days after the second AZD1222 dose. The receptor source for this set is an adult who received the AZD1222 COVID-19 vaccine. Both conserved end residues are part of each CDR3. D genes are given only for firm matches. Rows give clone size only sometimes, using once, few, many, or a class for an expanded clone.

cdr3_length: 15; v_call: TRBV2; j_call: TRBJ2-5; d_call: TRBD1; clone_size: .; cdr3_nt: TGTGCCAGCAGTACCGGGACAGGGGTATCGGAGACCCAGTACTTC; cdr3_aa: CASSTGTGVSETQYF
cdr3_length: 15; v_call: TRBV27; j_call: TRBJ1-1; d_call: .; clone_size: .; cdr3_nt: TGTGCCAGCAGTTCAACAAGGGACGGGAACACTGAAGCTTTCTTT; cdr3_aa: CASSSTRDGNTEAFF
cdr3_length: 12; v_call: TRBV6-5; j_call: TRBJ2-7; d_call: .; clone_size: .; cdr3_nt: TGTGCCAGCAGAGGAGTTGGCGGCGAGCAGTACTTC; cdr3_aa: CASRGVGGEQYF
cdr3_length: 13; v_call: TRBV7-2; j_call: TRBJ2-7; d_call: .; clone_size: once; cdr3_nt: TGTGCCAGCAGCTCGCGGGTCTCCTACGAGCAGTACTTC; cdr3_aa: CASSSRVSYEQYF
cdr3_length: 16; v_call: TRBV7-3; j_call: TRBJ2-2; d_call: TRBD2; clone_size: .; cdr3_nt: TGTGCCAGCAGTTCCGGGACTAGCGGGGCCAGGCGAGAGCTGTTTTTT; cdr3_aa: CASSSGTSGARRELFF
cdr3_length: 13; v_call: TRBV19; j_call: TRBJ1-2; d_call: .; clone_size: .; cdr3_nt: TGTGCCAGTAGCTGGGGGAGAAACTATGGCTACACCTTC; cdr3_aa: CASSWGRNYGYTF
cdr3_length: 16; v_call: TRBV9; j_call: TRBJ2-2; d_call: TRBD2; clone_size: .; cdr3_nt: TGTGCCAGCAGCTACCTAGCGGGGGCGAGATCCGTGGAGCTGTTTTTT; cdr3_aa: CASSYLAGARSVELFF
cdr3_length: 14; v_call: TRBV5-1; j_call: TRBJ1-2; d_call: .; clone_size: .; cdr3_nt: TGCGCCAGCAGCTTAGGACCCGCTAACTATGGCTACACCTTC; cdr3_aa: CASSLGPANYGYTF
cdr3_length: 17; v_call: TRBV2; j_call: TRBJ1-1; d_call: .; clone_size: once; cdr3_nt: TGTGCCAGCAGTGGAACCGCAGGGGCGATCATGAACACTGAAGCTTTCTTT; cdr3_aa: CASSGTAGAIMNTEAFF
cdr3_length: 18; v_call: TRBV5-4; j_call: TRBJ2-2; d_call: .; clone_size: .; cdr3_nt: TGTGCCAGCAGCACCCCCCAGACAGGACCGGCGAACACCGGGGAGCTGTTTTTT; cdr3_aa: CASSTPQTGPANTGELFF
cdr3_length: 13; v_call: TRBV5-1; j_call: TRBJ1-4; d_call: .; clone_size: .; cdr3_nt: TGCGCCAGCAGCCTGCCGTCTGGGGAAAAACTGTTTTTT; cdr3_aa: CASSLPSGEKLFF
cdr3_length: 15; v_call: TRBV27; j_call: TRBJ2-1; d_call: TRBD1; clone_size: .; cdr3_nt: TGTGCCAGCAGCGCTCCGGGACAGGGTAGTTATGAGCAGTTCTTC; cdr3_aa: CASSAPGQGSYEQFF
cdr3_length: 17; v_call: TRBV6-6; j_call: TRBJ1-2; d_call: .; clone_size: .; cdr3_nt: TGTGCCAGCAGCTACCTTACTATGACCGATTTTAACTATGGCTACACCTTC; cdr3_aa: CASSYLTMTDFNYGYTF
cdr3_length: 14; v_call: TRBV5-1; j_call: TRBJ1-1; d_call: .; clone_size: .; cdr3_nt: TGCGCCAGCAGCCGCCGGGACCCAGGGACTGAAGCTTTCTTT; cdr3_aa: CASSRRDPGTEAFF
cdr3_length: 14; v_call: TRBV27; j_call: TRBJ2-1; d_call: TRBD2; clone_size: .; cdr3_nt: TGTGCCAGCAGTTTGGGGACTAGCGGCAATGAGCAGTTCTTC; cdr3_aa: CASSLGTSGNEQFF
cdr3_length: 16; v_call: TRBV5-1; j_call: TRBJ1-4; d_call: .; clone_size: .; cdr3_nt: TGCGCCAGCAGCTTGGGGCACCGGGGTCCTAATGAAAAACTGTTTTTT; cdr3_aa: CASSLGHRGPNEKLFF
cdr3_length: 11; v_call: TRBV2; j_call: TRBJ1-4; d_call: .; clone_size: .; cdr3_nt: TGTGCCAGCAGTGAGGAGGAAAAACTGTTTTTT; cdr3_aa: CASSEEEKLFF
cdr3_length: 18; v_call: TRBV9; j_call: TRBJ2-3; d_call: .; clone_size: .; cdr3_nt: TGTGCCAGCAGCGTAGCTCTAGTACAGGTCGCTAGCACAGATACGCAGTATTTT; cdr3_aa: CASSVALVQVASTDTQYF
cdr3_length: 15; v_call: TRBV14; j_call: TRBJ2-1; d_call: .; clone_size: .; cdr3_nt: TGTGCCAGCAGCCCCCGGAAGTGGGGGGTCAATGAGCAGTTCTTC; cdr3_aa: CASSPRKWGVNEQFF
cdr3_length: 15; v_call: TRBV7-9; j_call: TRBJ1-1; d_call: TRBD1; clone_size: .; cdr3_nt: TGTGCCAGCAGCACGACCGGGACAGGGTACAGTGAAGCTTTCTTT; cdr3_aa: CASSTTGTGYSEAFF
cdr3_length: 14; v_call: TRBV3-1/TRBV3-2; j_call: TRBJ2-1; d_call: TRBD2; clone_size: .; cdr3_nt: TGTGCCAGCAGCACTAGGACTAGCTACAATGAGCAGTTCTTC; cdr3_aa: CASSTRTSYNEQFF
cdr3_length: 12; v_call: TRBV30; j_call: TRBJ1-1; d_call: TRBD1; clone_size: .; cdr3_nt: TGTGCCTGGGGACAGGGCGGAACTGAAGCTTTCTTT; cdr3_aa: CAWGQGGTEAFF
cdr3_length: 14; v_call: TRBV7-8; j_call: TRBJ2-5; d_call: .; clone_size: .; cdr3_nt: TGTGCCAGCAGCTTAGGGGGGGCCCAAGAGACCCAGTACTTC; cdr3_aa: CASSLGGAQETQYF
cdr3_length: 13; v_call: TRBV30; j_call: TRBJ1-5; d_call: .; clone_size: .; cdr3_nt: TGTGCCTGGAGTCAGGGGAACAATCAGCCCCAGCATTTT; cdr3_aa: CAWSQGNNQPQHF
cdr3_length: 13; v_call: TRBV5-1; j_call: TRBJ2-5; d_call: .; clone_size: .; cdr3_nt: TGCGCCAGCAGCTTGGCCCTCCCAGAGACCCAGTACTTC; cdr3_aa: CASSLALPETQYF
cdr3_length: 13; v_call: TRBV10-3; j_call: TRBJ2-3; d_call: .; clone_size: .; cdr3_nt: TGTGCCATCAGTGAAAAGGGCACAGATACGCAGTATTTT; cdr3_aa: CAISEKGTDTQYF
cdr3_length: 14; v_call: TRBV20-1; j_call: TRBJ2-7; d_call: .; clone_size: .; cdr3_nt: TGCAGTGCTAGTCTAGGGACGGCGAGCTACGAGCAGTACTTC; cdr3_aa: CSASLGTASYEQYF
cdr3_length: 14; v_call: TRBV11-3; j_call: TRBJ2-7; d_call: .; clone_size: .; cdr3_nt: TGTGCCAGCAGCGGGAGTAGCGGAGCCTACGAGCAGTACTTC; cdr3_aa: CASSGSSGAYEQYF
cdr3_length: 13; v_call: TRBV7-3; j_call: TRBJ2-3; d_call: .; clone_size: .; cdr3_nt: TGTGCCAGCAGCTCCCGGGACTCAGATACGCAGTATTTT; cdr3_aa: CASSSRDSDTQYF
cdr3_length: 15; v_call: TRBV5-8; j_call: TRBJ2-7; d_call: .; clone_size: .; cdr3_nt: TGTGCCAGCAGCGCGAGGGACCGAAGCTCCTACGAGCAGTACTTC; cdr3_aa: CASSARDRSSYEQYF
cdr3_length: 14; v_call: TRBV7-2; j_call: TRBJ1-5; d_call: .; clone_size: .; cdr3_nt: TGTGCCAGCAGCTTAGTCTTCACCAATCAGCCCCAGCATTTT; cdr3_aa: CASSLVFTNQPQHF
cdr3_length: 14; v_call: TRBV3-1/TRBV3-2; j_call: TRBJ1-2; d_call: .; clone_size: .; cdr3_nt: TGTGCCAGCAGCCAAGGGGCAGCTATCTATGGCTACACCTTC; cdr3_aa: CASSQGAAIYGYTF
cdr3_length: 18; v_call: TRBV9; j_call: TRBJ1-1; d_call: TRBD1; clone_size: .; cdr3_nt: TGTGCCAGCAGCCCGTGGACAGGGGGCTCCTTTATGAACACTGAAGCTTTCTTT; cdr3_aa: CASSPWTGGSFMNTEAFF
cdr3_length: 16; v_call: TRBV7-9; j_call: TRBJ1-3; d_call: .; clone_size: .; cdr3_nt: TGTGCCAGCAGCTCTTTTCGGGGGCCCTCTGGAAACACCATATATTTT; cdr3_aa: CASSSFRGPSGNTIYF
cdr3_length: 13; v_call: TRBV19; j_call: TRBJ1-4; d_call: TRBD1; clone_size: .; cdr3_nt: TGTGCCTGCTCCGGGACAGTTTCTGAAAAACTGTTTTTT; cdr3_aa: CACSGTVSEKLFF
cdr3_length: 13; v_call: TRBV6-5; j_call: TRBJ2-3; d_call: .; clone_size: .; cdr3_nt: TGTTCAACCGGGCGGCGGCGCACAGATACGCAGTATTTT; cdr3_aa: CSTGRRRTDTQYF
cdr3_length: 15; v_call: TRBV28; j_call: TRBJ1-1; d_call: .; clone_size: .; cdr3_nt: TGTGCCAGCAATCCACCGGACGGGGGATGGACTGAAGCTTTCTTT; cdr3_aa: CASNPPDGGWTEAFF
cdr3_length: 14; v_call: TRBV7-9; j_call: TRBJ1-5; d_call: TRBD1; clone_size: .; cdr3_nt: TGTGCCAGCAGCTTAGGACAGGGGGAAGAGCCCCAGCATTTT; cdr3_aa: CASSLGQGEEPQHF
cdr3_length: 15; v_call: TRBV5-6; j_call: TRBJ2-2; d_call: TRBD2; clone_size: .; cdr3_nt: TGTGCCAGCAGCGGACTAGCGGGAGTTGTCGGGGAGCTGTTTTTT; cdr3_aa: CASSGLAGVVGELFF
cdr3_length: 16; v_call: TRBV4-1; j_call: TRBJ1-5; d_call: .; clone_size: .; cdr3_nt: TGCGCCAGCAGCCCCGTACAGGTCCCAGGCCCCCAGCCCCAGCATTTT; cdr3_aa: CASSPVQVPGPQPQHF
cdr3_length: 12; v_call: TRBV5-1; j_call: TRBJ2-7; d_call: .; clone_size: .; cdr3_nt: TGCGCCAGCAGCTTGAAGGGACCCGAGCAGTACTTC; cdr3_aa: CASSLKGPEQYF
cdr3_length: 14; v_call: TRBV2; j_call: TRBJ2-7; d_call: .; clone_size: .; cdr3_nt: TGTGCCAGCAGTAGCTCCCCGTCCTACTACGAGCAGTACTTC; cdr3_aa: CASSSSPSYYEQYF
cdr3_length: 13; v_call: TRBV4-1; j_call: TRBJ1-1; d_call: .; clone_size: .; cdr3_nt: TGCGCCAGCAGCCAAGTAGGGCAGTATGAAGCTTTCTTT; cdr3_aa: CASSQVGQYEAFF
cdr3_length: 15; v_call: TRBV19; j_call: TRBJ1-5; d_call: .; clone_size: .; cdr3_nt: TGTGCCAGTAGCACAGCCAGGGAAATAATCAGCCCCCAGCATTTT; cdr3_aa: CASSTAREIISPQHF
cdr3_length: 9; v_call: TRBV7-9; j_call: TRBJ1-1; d_call: .; clone_size: few; cdr3_nt: TGTGCCGGGGACGGTGAAGCTTTCTTT; cdr3_aa: CAGDGEAFF
cdr3_length: 17; v_call: TRBV3-1/TRBV3-2; j_call: TRBJ2-3; d_call: .; clone_size: .; cdr3_nt: TGTGCCAGCAGCCGCGGGACTCAAGAACTTAGCACAGATACGCAGTATTTT; cdr3_aa: CASSRGTQELSTDTQYF
cdr3_length: 13; v_call: TRBV5-6; j_call: TRBJ2-3; d_call: .; clone_size: .; cdr3_nt: TGTGCCAGCAGCTTCCCCGACACAGATACGCAGTATTTT; cdr3_aa: CASSFPDTDTQYF
cdr3_length: 18; v_call: TRBV7-3; j_call: TRBJ2-3; d_call: TRBD2; clone_size: .; cdr3_nt: TGTGCCAGCAGCTTGGGACTAGCGGGAGGGCCTGAAACAGATACGCAGTATTTT; cdr3_aa: CASSLGLAGGPETDTQYF
cdr3_length: 15; v_call: TRBV7-2; j_call: TRBJ2-3; d_call: .; clone_size: .; cdr3_nt: TGTGCCAGCAGCCGGGGGACTCCAAGCACAGATACGCAGTATTTT; cdr3_aa: CASSRGTPSTDTQYF
cdr3_length: 15; v_call: TRBV30; j_call: TRBJ2-7; d_call: TRBD2; clone_size: .; cdr3_nt: TGTGCCTGGAGAGCCCAGCGGGGGGGCTCCTACGAGCAGTACTTC; cdr3_aa: CAWRAQRGGSYEQYF
cdr3_length: 13; v_call: TRBV12-5; j_call: TRBJ1-1; d_call: .; clone_size: once; cdr3_nt: TGTGCTAGTGGTTTGGTAAGCGGGACTTTGGCTTTCTTT; cdr3_aa: CASGLVSGTLAFF
cdr3_length: 14; v_call: TRBV5-1; j_call: TRBJ2-3; d_call: .; clone_size: .; cdr3_nt: TGCGCCAGCAGCACCGGGACTCTCAGCGATACGCAGTATTTT; cdr3_aa: CASSTGTLSDTQYF